This T cell receptor beta chain stems from a study of naive and memory T cell subsets. This clonotype was picked up many times. Both TRBC1 and TRBC2 were covered by a beta constant-region primer of two equimolar oligonucleotides. TCRdb re-analysed the UMI-ligation and nested PCR reads in MiXCR, keeping a single row per CDR3 protein. This table has tens of thousands of distinct CDR3 sequences, roughly 14% appearing once. Trimming stripped 2 bases from V and 6 bases from J, with 13 bases between. The CDR3 length is 14 residues. CDR1 is SGDLS, CDR2 YYNGEE, per germline. The sequenced sample consisted of central memory CD4+ T cells from blood. The chain uses TRBV9 and TRBJ2-3, with D possibly TRBD2 on 6 matching bases. The receptor was derived from a human donor in good health. The CDR3 coding sequence is TGTGCCAGCAGCGTCCTGACTAGGTCCGATACGCAGTATTTT. Amino acids: CASSVLTRSDTQYF.